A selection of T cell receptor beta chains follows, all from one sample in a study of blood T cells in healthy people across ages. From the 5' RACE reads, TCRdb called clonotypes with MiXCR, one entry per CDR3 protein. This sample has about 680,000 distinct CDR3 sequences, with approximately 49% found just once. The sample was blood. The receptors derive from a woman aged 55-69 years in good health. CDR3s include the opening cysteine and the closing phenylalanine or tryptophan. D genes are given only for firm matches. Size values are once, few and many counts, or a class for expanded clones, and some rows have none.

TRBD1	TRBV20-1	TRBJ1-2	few	CRPQGAGYGYTF	TGCAGGCCACAGGGGGCGGGGTATGGCTACACCTTC
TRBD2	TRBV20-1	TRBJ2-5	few	CSAAPGLAGGQGLQETQYF	TGCAGTGCGGCTCCCGGACTAGCGGGAGGGCAGGGGCTACAAGAGACCCAGTACTTC
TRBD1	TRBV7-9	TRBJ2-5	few	CASSGQGLYQETQYF	TGTGCCAGCAGCGGACAGGGATTGTACCAAGAGACCCAGTACTTC
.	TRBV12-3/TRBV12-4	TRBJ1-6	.	CASSHRGDNSPLHF	TGTGCCAGCAGTCACCGTGGGGATAATTCACCCCTCCACTTT
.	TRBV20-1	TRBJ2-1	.	CSASWQIETQFF	TGCAGTGCTAGTTGGCAGATAGAGACCCAGTTCTTC
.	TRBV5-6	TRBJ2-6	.	CASSTATGGANVLTF	TGTGCCAGCAGCACGGCGACTGGTGGGGCCAACGTCCTGACTTTC
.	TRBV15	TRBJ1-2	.	CATSRDSIRGSGYTF	TGTGCCACCAGCAGAGATAGTATTAGGGGTTCTGGCTACACCTTC
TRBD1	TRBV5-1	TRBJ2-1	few	CASSLTGTGHNEQFF	TGCGCCAGCAGCCTTACCGGGACAGGGCACAATGAGCAGTTCTTC
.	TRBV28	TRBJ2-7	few	CASSFEITGYEQYF	TGTGCCAGCAGTTTTGAGATAACGGGCTACGAGCAGTACTTC
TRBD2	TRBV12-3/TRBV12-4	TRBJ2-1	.	CASNKAGTSLHEQFF	TGTGCCAGCAATAAAGCGGGAACTAGTCTCCATGAGCAGTTCTTC
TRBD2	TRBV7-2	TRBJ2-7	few	CASSLVRAGPYEQYF	TGTGCCAGCAGCTTAGTTCGAGCGGGACCCTACGAGCAGTACTTC
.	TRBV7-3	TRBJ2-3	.	CASSTAGPSTDTQYF	TGTGCCAGCAGCACCGCAGGTCCGAGCACAGATACGCAGTATTTT
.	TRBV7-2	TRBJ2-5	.	CASSFSGGLGETQYF	TGTGCCAGCAGCTTTAGTGGCGGGCTAGGGGAGACCCAGTACTTC
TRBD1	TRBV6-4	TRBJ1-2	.	CASNGQGERDGYTF	TGTGCCAGCAACGGACAGGGGGAGCGGGATGGCTACACCTTC
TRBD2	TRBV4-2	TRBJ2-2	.	CASSQTSGGNTGELFF	TGTGCCAGCAGCCAGACTAGCGGGGGGAACACCGGGGAGCTGTTTTTT
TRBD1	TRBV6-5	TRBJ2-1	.	CASSTRTGAIYNEQFF	TGTGCCAGCAGCACAAGGACAGGGGCAATTTACAATGAGCAGTTCTTC
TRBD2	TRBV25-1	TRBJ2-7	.	CASRVGGSAEEQYF	TGTGCCAGCAGAGTGGGGGGGTCGGCGGAGGAGCAGTACTTC
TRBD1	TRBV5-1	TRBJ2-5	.	CASSLTGTGVEETQYF	TGCGCCAGCAGCCTCACCGGGACAGGGGTAGAAGAGACCCAGTACTTC
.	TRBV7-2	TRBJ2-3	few	CASSLVFTDTQYF	TGTGCCAGCAGCTTAGTTTTCACAGATACGCAGTATTTT
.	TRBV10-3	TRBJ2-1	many	CAISADNEQFF	TGTGCCATCAGTGCGGACAATGAGCAGTTCTTC
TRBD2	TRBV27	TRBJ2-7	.	CASSLWGTSGRSYEQYF	TGTGCCAGCAGTTTATGGGGGACTAGCGGGAGAAGTTACGAGCAGTACTTC
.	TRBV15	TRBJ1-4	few	CATSRVPTNEKLFF	TGTGCCACCAGCAGAGTCCCAACTAATGAAAAACTGTTTTTT
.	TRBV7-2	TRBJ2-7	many	CASSSSRKGKGEQYF	TGTGCCAGCAGCTCTAGTAGAAAGGGGAAAGGCGAGCAGTACTTC
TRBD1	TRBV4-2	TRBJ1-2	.	CASSQDQRRQGDYGYTF	TGTGCCAGCAGCCAAGATCAACGGCGGCAGGGGGATTATGGCTACACCTTC
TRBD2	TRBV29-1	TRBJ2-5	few	CSVATSGRRAEETQYF	TGCAGCGTTGCCACTAGCGGGAGAAGGGCCGAAGAGACCCAGTACTTC
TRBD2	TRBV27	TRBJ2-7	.	CASSLGGESYEQYF	TGTGCCAGCAGTTTAGGGGGGGAATCCTACGAGCAGTACTTC
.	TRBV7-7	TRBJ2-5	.	CASSLVGTKTQYF	TGTGCCAGCAGCTTAGTCGGAACTAAGACCCAGTACTTC
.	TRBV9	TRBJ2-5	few	CASSVYGGNQETQYF	TGTGCCAGCAGCGTATACGGCGGCAACCAAGAGACCCAGTACTTC
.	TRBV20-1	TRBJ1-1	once	CSASPRYTEAFF	TGCAGTGCAAGCCCCCGTTACACTGAAGCTTTCTTT
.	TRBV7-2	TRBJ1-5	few	CASSSEGTEWQPQHF	TGTGCCAGCAGCTCGGAGGGCACAGAATGGCAGCCCCAGCATTTT
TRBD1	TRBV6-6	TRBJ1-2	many	CASSRPGQGAEGYTF	TGTGCCAGCAGCCGCCCGGGACAGGGGGCGGAAGGCTACACCTTC